Below are 20 T cell receptor beta chains sequenced from a single sample in a study of blood T cell repertoires in COVID-19. Clones were read by immunoSEQ multiplex PCR, and TCRdb kept only the in-frame ones, dropping some. This sample yields some 150,000 clones, of which more than 75% are seen a single time; over 7.5% belongs to the top ten. The sequencing input was peripheral blood. All receptors come from a woman in her seventies with acute or convalescent COVID-19.

V gene TRBV6-5 combines with J gene TRBJ2-2; maybe TRBD2 (5 bases). From germline, CDR1 is MNHEY and CDR2 SVGAGI. V was trimmed by 0 bases and J by 5 bases, leaving 10 bases between them. This CDR3 region has 15 residues. CDR3: CASSYSGITTGELFF. The CDR3, as DNA: TGTGCCAGCAGTTACTCCGGGATCACTACCGGGGAGCTGTTTTTT.

The chain has TRBV28 and TRBJ2-7; 7 positions match TRBD1. The CDR3 is made up of 14 amino acids. Germline values: CDR1 MDHEN, CDR2 SYDVKM. Unmatched junction bases numbered 11, after V lost 7 bases and J lost 5 bases. The CDR3 loop reads CASTINRQGHEQYF. The CDR3 DNA reads TGTGCCAGCACCATAAATAGACAGGGCCACGAGCAGTACTTC.

The genes are TRBV9 and TRBJ2-3; 14 bases fit TRBD2. The CDR3 extends over 16 amino acids. Germline V lookup: CDR1 SGDLS, CDR2 YYNGEE. J lost 5 bases, V lost 2 bases, and 4 bases had no gene match. CDR3 in amino acids: CASSVTSGGAVDTQYF. The CDR3 nucleotides read TGTGCCAGCAGCGTGACTAGCGGGGGGGCGGTAGATACGCAGTATTTT.

This rearrangement joins TRBV11-3 to TRBJ2-3, with 7 positions matching TRBD2. V lost 5 bases, J lost 9 bases, and 17 bases stayed unmatched. Germline V gene sequence: CDR1 SGHNT, CDR2 YENEEA. The CDR3 loop spans 16 amino acids. The CDR3 here is CASSPDGTTDPETQYF. The CDR3 DNA reads TGTGCCAGCAGCCCCGACGGGACTACCGACCCTGAGACGCAGTATTTT.

The chain has TRBV11-2 and TRBJ2-1, with D unclear. CDR1 SGHAT and CDR2 FQNNGV come from the germline V gene. This CDR3 is 17 amino acids long. Trimming removed 3 bases from V and 5 bases from J, with 20 bases in between. CDR3 protein: CASSLVAVTPRNNEQFF. The CDR3 DNA sequence: TGTGCCAGCAGCTTGGTCGCAGTAACCCCTCGAAACAATGAGCAGTTCTTC.

J is TRBJ2-7 and V is TRBV6-2 or TRBV6-3, with D possibly TRBD1 on 5 matching bases. The CDR3 has 13 amino acids. Germline CDR1 and CDR2: MNHEY and SVGEGT. Deletions cut 5 bases from V and 5 bases from J, with 13 bases between. The CDR3: CASSTTGSNEQYF. The CDR3 region has the DNA TGTGCCAGCAGTACTACAGGTAGCAACGAGCAGTACTTC.

This clone was seen just once. The chain has TRBV19 and TRBJ1-1; 9 bases fit TRBD1. From germline, CDR1 is LNHDA and CDR2 SQIVND (reference sequence). The CDR3 contains 16 residues. Germline trimming cut 3 bases from V and 0 bases from J; bases unmatched to any gene: 5. In DNA, the CDR3 is TGTGCCAGTAGTATTCCCGGGACAGGGATGAACACTGAAGCTTTCTTT. It yields the protein CASSIPGTGMNTEAFF.

The chain is built from TRBV6-5 and TRBJ2-7; 9 nucleotides agree with TRBD1. CDR1 and CDR2 (germline): MNHEY, SVGAGI. This CDR3 comprises 14 residues. V dropped 7 bases and J dropped 4; count of bases not matched to a gene: 8. The CDR3 DNA reads TGTGCCAGCACCTGGACAGGGGCGGGATACGAGCAGTACTTC. Its protein product is CASTWTGAGYEQYF.

The V gene is TRBV28, the J gene TRBJ2-2; 11 bases agree with TRBD2. With 5 bases clipped from V and 2 bases from J, the junction kept 7 bases outside the gene matches. This CDR3 contains 17 residues. Looked up from germline, CDR1 is MDHEN and CDR2 is SYDVKM. Written as DNA, the CDR3 is TGTGCCAGCAGTCTCCCCGGGACTAGCGGTAACACCGGGGAGCTGTTTTTT. Protein product: CASSLPGTSGNTGELFF.

This chain joins TRBV28 and TRBJ2-7; D perhaps matches TRBD2 (5 bases). Germline V gives CDR1 MDHEN, CDR2 SYDVKM. V lost 5 bases, J lost 5 bases, and 13 bases lay in between. The CDR3 is 13 amino acids. CDR3 region: CASSPPGVHEQYF. The CDR3 DNA reads as TGTGCCAGCAGTCCTCCCGGGGTCCACGAGCAGTACTTC.

In its sample, this clone was seen a few times. CDR3 loop: CASSLGQGRGEKLFF. The CDR3 DNA reads TGCGCCAGCAGCTTGGGACAGGGAAGAGGGGAAAAACTGTTTTTT. The V call is TRBV5-1, the J call TRBJ1-4; TRBD1 matches 7 bases. Germline CDR1 is SGHRS and CDR2 is YFSETQ. CDR3 length: 15 residues. V trimming: 0 bases; J trimming: 8 bases; junction bases outside the gene matches: 7. Variable domain in full (rest from reference TRBV5-1 and TRBJ1-4): KAGVTQTPRYLIKTRGQQVTLSCSPISGHRSVSWYQQTPGQGLQFLFEYFSETQRNKGNFPGRFSGRQFSNSRSEMNVSTLELGDSALYLCASSLGQGRGEKLFFGSGTQLSVL.

The chain carries TRBV5-4 and TRBJ1-2; 7 positions agree with TRBD1. V shed 4 bases and J 0 bases; nucleotides not matched to a gene: 9. Looked up from germline, CDR1 is SGHNT and CDR2 is YYREEE (reference sequence). This CDR3 is built from 16 residues. The CDR3 coding sequence is TGTGCCAGCAGCCTAAACCCGACAGGGTCTAACTATGGCTACACCTTC. Protein product: CASSLNPTGSNYGYTF.

The CDR3 nucleotides read TGTGCCATCAGTGAAAGCTCGGGACAGGGCGGTGGACTCCAGCATTTT. This encodes CAISESSGQGGGLQHF. V usage is TRBV10-3 and J usage is TRBJ1-5, with 9 bases aligning to TRBD1. The CDR3 spans 16 residues. The germline CDR1 and CDR2 sequences are ENHRY and SYGVKD. With 3 bases clipped from V and 12 bases from J, the junction kept 15 bases outside the gene matches.

Note on this clone: In the same sample, other DNA sequences code for this CDR3. This chain uses TRBV5-5 with TRBJ2-7; D is perhaps TRBD2 (6 bases). Trimming shortened V by 0 bases and J by 3 bases, and 10 bases separated the two germline ends. Germline values: CDR1 SGHKS, CDR2 YYEKEE (reference sequence). The CDR3 has 14 amino acids. The DNA of the CDR3 is TGTGCCAGCAGCTTGGGTTGGGGGGACTACGAGCAGTACTTC. This encodes CASSLGWGDYEQYF.

In this sample, this clone turned up a few times. The rearrangement joins TRBV7-2 to TRBJ1-2; 7 nucleotides align to TRBD1. The CDR3 runs to 14 residues. In germline, CDR1 is SGHTA, CDR2 FQGNSA. V lost 5 bases and J lost 2; bases outside the gene matches: 5. The CDR3 loop is CASSRVGQNYGYTF. Here the CDR3 DNA reads TGTGCCAGCAGCCGCGTGGGACAGAACTATGGCTACACCTTC.

This chain uses TRBV28 with TRBJ1-2; 11 nucleotides line up with TRBD1. This CDR3 comprises 16 residues. Germline values: CDR1 MDHEN, CDR2 SYDVKM. The V segment lost 5 bases and the J segment 4 bases; nucleotides outside the gene matches: 9. Here the CDR3 DNA reads TGTGCCAGCAGTACGCCCGGGACAGGGGGTATCTATGGCTACACCTTC. Protein product: CASSTPGTGGIYGYTF.

The count of this clone is one. This chain links TRBV19 with TRBJ1-5; D is uncertain. The CDR3 is 15 residues long. Looked up from germline, CDR1 is LNHDA and CDR2 is SQIVND (reference sequence). The V end lost 3 bases, the J end lost 5 bases, and 14 bases lay between the germline ends. The CDR3 DNA sequence: TGTGCCAGTAGTATCCTCGATTACACCGATCAGCCCCAGCATTTT. Residues: CASSILDYTDQPQHF.

V and J are TRBV5-1 and TRBJ2-1; maybe TRBD2 (6 bases). V gave up 4 bases and J gave up 0 bases, with 11 bases separating them. The CDR3 is 15 amino acids. Germline assignment: CDR1 SGHRS and CDR2 YFSETQ. The CDR3 loop is CASSPQTSSYNEQFF. CDR3 bases: TGCGCCAGCAGCCCACAGACTAGCTCCTACAATGAGCAGTTCTTC.

This clone was counted once. The V call is TRBV11-1, the J call TRBJ2-5; 11 bases match TRBD2. The CDR3 runs to 16 residues. Losses at the gene ends were 4 bases for V and 1 base for J; bases not matched to a gene: 5. Per the germline V gene, CDR1 is SGHAT and CDR2 is FQDESV (reference sequence). The CDR3 spells CASSYRLAGSQETQYF. DNA for the CDR3: TGTGCCAGCAGCTACCGACTAGCGGGGAGCCAAGAGACCCAGTACTTC.

The J gene is TRBJ2-5, the V gene TRBV3-1 (or the pseudogene TRBV3-2); 7 bases match TRBD2. Germline CDR1 LGHDT, CDR2 YNNKEL (reference sequence). The CDR3 runs 14 residues. V was pared by 4 bases and J by 4 bases, with 6 bases of the junction left unmatched. Here the CDR3 reads CASSPRWGGETQYF. Written as DNA, the CDR3 is TGTGCCAGCAGCCCCAGGTGGGGGGGAGAGACCCAGTACTTC.